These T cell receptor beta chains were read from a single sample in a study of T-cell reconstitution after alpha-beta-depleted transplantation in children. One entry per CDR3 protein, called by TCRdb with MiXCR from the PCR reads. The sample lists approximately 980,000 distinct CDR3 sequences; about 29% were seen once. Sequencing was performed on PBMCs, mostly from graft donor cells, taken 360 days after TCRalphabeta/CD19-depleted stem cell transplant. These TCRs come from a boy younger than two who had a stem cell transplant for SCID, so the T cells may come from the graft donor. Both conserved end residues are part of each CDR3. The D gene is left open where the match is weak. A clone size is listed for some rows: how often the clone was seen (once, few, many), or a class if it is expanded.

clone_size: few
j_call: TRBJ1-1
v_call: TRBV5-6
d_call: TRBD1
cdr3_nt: TGTGCCAGCAGCCATTGGACAGGGACGTACACTGAAGCTTTCTTT
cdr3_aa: CASSHWTGTYTEAFF

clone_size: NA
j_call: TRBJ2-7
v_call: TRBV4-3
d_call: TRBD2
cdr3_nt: TGCGCCAGCAGCCAAGATAGGGACGGCGGGGGGAGCTCCTACGAGCAGTACTTC
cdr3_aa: CASSQDRDGGGSSYEQYF

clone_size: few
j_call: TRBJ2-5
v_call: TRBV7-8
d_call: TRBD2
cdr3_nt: TGTGCCAGCAGCCAGAACGGACTAGCGGGGGGGCTAAGAGAGACCCAGTACTTC
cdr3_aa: CASSQNGLAGGLRETQYF

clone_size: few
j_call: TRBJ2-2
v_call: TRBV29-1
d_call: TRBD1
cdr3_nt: TGCAGCGTTTATCGACAGGGTCGGAACACCGGGGAGCTGTTTTTT
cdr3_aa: CSVYRQGRNTGELFF

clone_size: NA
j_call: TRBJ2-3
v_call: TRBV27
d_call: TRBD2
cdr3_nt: TGTGCCAGCAGTTTATGGGCTAGCGGGGGGGCGACAGATACGCAGTATTTT
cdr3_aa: CASSLWASGGATDTQYF

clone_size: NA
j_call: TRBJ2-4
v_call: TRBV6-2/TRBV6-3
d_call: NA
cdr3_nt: TGTGCCAGCAGTTATGGGACCATCAAGACACCCACAAACATTCAGTACTTC
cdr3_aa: CASSYGTIKTPTNIQYF

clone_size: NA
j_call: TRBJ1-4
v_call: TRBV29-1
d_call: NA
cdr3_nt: TGCAGCGTCCGACATACAACTAATGAAAAACTGTTTTTT
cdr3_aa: CSVRHTTNEKLFF

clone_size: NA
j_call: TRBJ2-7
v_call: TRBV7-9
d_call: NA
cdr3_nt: TGTGCCAGCAGCTCTAACGGCCCCGGGACGCCCTACGAGCAGTACTTC
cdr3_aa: CASSSNGPGTPYEQYF

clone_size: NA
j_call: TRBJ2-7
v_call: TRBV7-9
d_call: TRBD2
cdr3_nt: TGTGCCAGCAGCTTAGCTAAAGCGGGGCCGACCTACAAGCAGTACTTC
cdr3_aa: CASSLAKAGPTYKQYF

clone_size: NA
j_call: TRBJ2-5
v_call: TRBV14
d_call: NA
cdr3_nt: TGTGCCAGCAGCCAAGGGGTCTGGGACCAAGAGACCCAGTACTTC
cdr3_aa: CASSQGVWDQETQYF

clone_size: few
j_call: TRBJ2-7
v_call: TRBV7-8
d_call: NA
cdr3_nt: TGTGCCAGCACCTCCCCCAACAGGTTAGCCTACGAGCAGTACTTC
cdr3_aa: CASTSPNRLAYEQYF

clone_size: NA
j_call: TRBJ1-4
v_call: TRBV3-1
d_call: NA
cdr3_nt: TGTGCCAGCAGCCAAGCGTGGAATGAAAAACTGTTTTTT
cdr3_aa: CASSQAWNEKLFF

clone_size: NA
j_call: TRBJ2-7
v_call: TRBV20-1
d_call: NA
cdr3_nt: TGCAGTGCTAGCTACGACTACGAGCAGTACTTC
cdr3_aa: CSASYDYEQYF

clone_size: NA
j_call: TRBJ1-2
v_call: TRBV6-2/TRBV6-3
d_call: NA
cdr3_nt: TGTGCCAGCCACGATGGGTATCATAACTATGGCTACACCTTC
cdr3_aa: CASHDGYHNYGYTF

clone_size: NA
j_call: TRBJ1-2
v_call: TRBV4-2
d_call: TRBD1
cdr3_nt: TGTGCCAGCAGCCAACTCGACAGGGGAGGCTATGGCTACACCTTC
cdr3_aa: CASSQLDRGGYGYTF

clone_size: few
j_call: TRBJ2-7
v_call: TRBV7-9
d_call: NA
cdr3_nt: TGTGCCAGCTCACTGGGGGTGCACCCCTACGAGCAGTACTTC
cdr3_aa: CASSLGVHPYEQYF

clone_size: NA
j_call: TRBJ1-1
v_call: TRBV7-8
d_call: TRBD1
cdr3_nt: TGTGCCAGCAGCCGGGACAGACAGACTGAAGCTTTCTTT
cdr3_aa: CASSRDRQTEAFF

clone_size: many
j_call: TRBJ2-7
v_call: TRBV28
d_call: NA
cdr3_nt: TGTGCCAGCAGTCCCACCGGGACCGGTTCCTACGAGCAGTACTTC
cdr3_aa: CASSPTGTGSYEQYF

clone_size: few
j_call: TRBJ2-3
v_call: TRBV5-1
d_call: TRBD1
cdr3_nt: TGCGCCAGCAGCTTTGGGGACAGAGTCACAGATACGCAGTATTTT
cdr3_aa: CASSFGDRVTDTQYF

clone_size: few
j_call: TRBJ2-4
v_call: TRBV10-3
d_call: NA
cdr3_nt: TGTGCCATCAGCCCCTCCAAAAACATTCAGTACTTC
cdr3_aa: CAISPSKNIQYF

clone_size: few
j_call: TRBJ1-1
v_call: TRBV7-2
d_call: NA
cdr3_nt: TGTGCCAGCAGCCCCCCCGTGAGGCAGAACACTGAAGCTTTCTTT
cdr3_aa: CASSPPVRQNTEAFF

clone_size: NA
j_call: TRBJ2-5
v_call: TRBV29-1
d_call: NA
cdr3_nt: TGCAGCGTCTACGAGGACGGGGCCGGGGGGACCCAGTACTTC
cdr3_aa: CSVYEDGAGGTQYF

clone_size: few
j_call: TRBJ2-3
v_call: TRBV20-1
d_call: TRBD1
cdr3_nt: TGCAGTGTCCACGGACAGGGCCCCTTCAGCACAGATACGCAGTATTTT
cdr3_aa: CSVHGQGPFSTDTQYF

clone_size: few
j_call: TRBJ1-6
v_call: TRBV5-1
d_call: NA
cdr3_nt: TGCGCCAGCAGCTTGACCCGACCTGATTCACCCCTCCACTTT
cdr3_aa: CASSLTRPDSPLHF

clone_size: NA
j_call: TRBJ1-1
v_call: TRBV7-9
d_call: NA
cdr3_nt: TGTGCCAGCAGCTTAAACCAGATTAACACTGAAGCTTTCTTT
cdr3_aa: CASSLNQINTEAFF

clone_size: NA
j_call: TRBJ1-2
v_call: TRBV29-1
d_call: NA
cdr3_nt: TGCAGCACGTCGACAGGCTACTATGGCTACACCTTC
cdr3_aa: CSTSTGYYGYTF

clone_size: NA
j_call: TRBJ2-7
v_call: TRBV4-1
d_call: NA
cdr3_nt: TGCGCCAGCAGCCAATCCTTCGGCAGCCCCTACGAGCAGTACTTC
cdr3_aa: CASSQSFGSPYEQYF

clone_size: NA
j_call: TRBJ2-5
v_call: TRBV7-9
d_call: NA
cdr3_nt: TGTGCCAGCCCCGGATCGGACGGCCCGCTTGGGTTC
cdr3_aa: CASPGSDGPLGF

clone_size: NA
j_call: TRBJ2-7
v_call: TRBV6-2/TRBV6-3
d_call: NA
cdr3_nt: TGTGCCAGCAGTAGGGACGGATACTCCTACGAGCAGTACTTC
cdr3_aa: CASSRDGYSYEQYF

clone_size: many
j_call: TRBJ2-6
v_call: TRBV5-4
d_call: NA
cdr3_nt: TGTGCCAGCAGCTCCTGGGGTAGACATACTACAAACTCTGGGGCCAACGTCCTGACTTTC
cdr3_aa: CASSSWGRHTTNSGANVLTF

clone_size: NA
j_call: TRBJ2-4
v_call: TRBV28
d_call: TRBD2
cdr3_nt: TGTGCCAGCAGTGAGGGACTAGCGGGGACTCTAGCCAAAAACATTCAGTACTTC
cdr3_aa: CASSEGLAGTLAKNIQYF

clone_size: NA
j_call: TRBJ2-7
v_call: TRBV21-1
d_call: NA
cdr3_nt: TGTGCCAGCAGCCGCGGGGACAACTTCTACGAGCAGTACTTC
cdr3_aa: CASSRGDNFYEQYF

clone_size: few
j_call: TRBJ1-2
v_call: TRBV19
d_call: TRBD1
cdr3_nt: TGTGCCAGTAATACAGGGGCTGGCTACACCTTC
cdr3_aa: CASNTGAGYTF

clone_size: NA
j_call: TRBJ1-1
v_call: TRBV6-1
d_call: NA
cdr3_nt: TGTGCCAGCTCCGAAGGGGGGGTGTCAAGAACTGAAGCTTTCTTT
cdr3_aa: CASSEGGVSRTEAFF

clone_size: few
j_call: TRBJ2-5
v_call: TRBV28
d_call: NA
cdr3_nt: TGTGCCAGCAGCTCGGCTAGCGTGGGGCAAGAGACCCAGTACTTC
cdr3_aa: CASSSASVGQETQYF

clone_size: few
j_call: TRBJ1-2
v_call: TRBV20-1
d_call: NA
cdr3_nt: TGCAGTGCTTCGGGGCCCCAGGTTATAGGCTACACCTTC
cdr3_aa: CSASGPQVIGYTF

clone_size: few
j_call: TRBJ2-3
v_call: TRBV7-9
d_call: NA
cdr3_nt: TGTGCCAGCAGCTTAAAGGGGCTACTTAGCGGAGATACGCAGTATTTT
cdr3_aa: CASSLKGLLSGDTQYF

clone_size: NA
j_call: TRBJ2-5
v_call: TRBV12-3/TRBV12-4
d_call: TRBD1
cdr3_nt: TGTGCCAGCAGTTTCCGGACAGGAGATGAGACCCAGTACTTC
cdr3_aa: CASSFRTGDETQYF

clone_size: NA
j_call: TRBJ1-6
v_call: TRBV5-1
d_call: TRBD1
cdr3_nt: TGCGCCAGCAGCGCAGGACAGGGAAGAAATTCACCCCTCCACTTT
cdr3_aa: CASSAGQGRNSPLHF

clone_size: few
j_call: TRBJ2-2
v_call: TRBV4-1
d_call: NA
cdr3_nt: TGCGCCAGCAGCCAATTAAACACCGGGGAGCTGTTTTTT
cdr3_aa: CASSQLNTGELFF

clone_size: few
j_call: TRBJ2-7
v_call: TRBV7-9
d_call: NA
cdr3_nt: TGTGCCAGCAGCTTCTTTCCCTGGCACGAGCAGTACTTC
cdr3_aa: CASSFFPWHEQYF

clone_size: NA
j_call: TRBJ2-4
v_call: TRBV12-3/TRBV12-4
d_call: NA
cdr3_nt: TGTGCCAGCAGTTTGCCAAGCAGGGGATTAGCCAAAAACATTCAGTACTTC
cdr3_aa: CASSLPSRGLAKNIQYF

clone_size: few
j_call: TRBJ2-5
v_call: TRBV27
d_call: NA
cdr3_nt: TGTGCCAGCGGAAGCCTCAAAGAGACCCAGTACTTC
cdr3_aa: CASGSLKETQYF

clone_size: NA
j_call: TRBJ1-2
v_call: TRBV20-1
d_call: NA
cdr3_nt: TGCAGTGCTAGAGAGGGCCCGGGGAACTATGGCTACACCTTC
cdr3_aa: CSAREGPGNYGYTF

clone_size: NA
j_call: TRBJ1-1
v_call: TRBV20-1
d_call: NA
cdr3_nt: TGCAGTGCCACGGACGAGGTCACTGAAGCTTTCTTT
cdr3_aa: CSATDEVTEAFF

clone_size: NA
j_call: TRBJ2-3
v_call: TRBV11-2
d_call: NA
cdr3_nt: TGTGCCAGCAGCTTAGTGATGGCAGATACGCAGTATTTT
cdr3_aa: CASSLVMADTQYF

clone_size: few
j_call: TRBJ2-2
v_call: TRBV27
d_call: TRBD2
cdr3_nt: TGTGCCAGCAGTTTCGGGGGGTATGGCGGGGAGCTGTTTTTT
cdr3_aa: CASSFGGYGGELFF

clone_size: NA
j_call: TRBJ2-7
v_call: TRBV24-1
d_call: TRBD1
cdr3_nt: TGTGCCACCAGTGACCCCGGACAGGGGAAAAACGAGCAGTACTTC
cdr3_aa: CATSDPGQGKNEQYF

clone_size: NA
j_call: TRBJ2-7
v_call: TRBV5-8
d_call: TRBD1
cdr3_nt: TGTGCCAGCAATCTTGCCGGGACAGGGGGCTACGAGCAGTACTTC
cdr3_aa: CASNLAGTGGYEQYF

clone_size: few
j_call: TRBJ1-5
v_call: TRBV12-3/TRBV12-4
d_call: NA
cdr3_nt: TGTGCCAGCACCGACGGGGTGGGGCAGCCCCAGCATTTT
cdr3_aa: CASTDGVGQPQHF

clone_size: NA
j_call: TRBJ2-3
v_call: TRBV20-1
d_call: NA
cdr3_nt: TGCAGTGCTAGAGATCCCCGAGAGGGGACCACAGATACGCAGTATTTT
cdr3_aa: CSARDPREGTTDTQYF

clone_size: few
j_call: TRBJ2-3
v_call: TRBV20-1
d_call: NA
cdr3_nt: TGCATGATAGTAGGAAAGGCGGATACGCAGTATTTT
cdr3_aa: CMIVGKADTQYF

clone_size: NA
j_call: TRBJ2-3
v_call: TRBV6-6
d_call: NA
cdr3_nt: TGTGCCAGCAGCAACCCGGGAGATACGCAGTATTTT
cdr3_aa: CASSNPGDTQYF

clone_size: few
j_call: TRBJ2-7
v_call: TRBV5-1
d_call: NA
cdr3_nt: TGCGCCAGCAGCCCCGGGGCGGGACCCTACGAGCAGTACTTC
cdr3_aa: CASSPGAGPYEQYF

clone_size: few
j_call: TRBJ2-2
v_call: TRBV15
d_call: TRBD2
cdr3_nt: TGTGCCACCAGCAGAGATAAGCTAGCGGGGGAAACCGGGGAGCTGTTTTTT
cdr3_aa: CATSRDKLAGETGELFF